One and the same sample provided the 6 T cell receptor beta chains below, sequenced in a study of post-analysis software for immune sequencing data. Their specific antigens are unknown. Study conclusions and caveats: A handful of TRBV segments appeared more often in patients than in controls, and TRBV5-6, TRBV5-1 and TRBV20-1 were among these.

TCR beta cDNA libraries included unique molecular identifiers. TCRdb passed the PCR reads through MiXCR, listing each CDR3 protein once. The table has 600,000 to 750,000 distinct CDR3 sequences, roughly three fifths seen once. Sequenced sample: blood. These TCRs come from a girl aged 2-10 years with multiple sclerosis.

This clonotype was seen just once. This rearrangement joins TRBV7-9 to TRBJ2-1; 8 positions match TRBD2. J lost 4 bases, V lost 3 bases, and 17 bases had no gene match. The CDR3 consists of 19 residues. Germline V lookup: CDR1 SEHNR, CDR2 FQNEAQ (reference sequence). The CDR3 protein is CASSFPAVESGRTYNEQFF. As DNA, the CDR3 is TGTGCCAGCAGCTTCCCCGCTGTCGAAAGCGGGAGAACATACAATGAGCAGTTCTTC.

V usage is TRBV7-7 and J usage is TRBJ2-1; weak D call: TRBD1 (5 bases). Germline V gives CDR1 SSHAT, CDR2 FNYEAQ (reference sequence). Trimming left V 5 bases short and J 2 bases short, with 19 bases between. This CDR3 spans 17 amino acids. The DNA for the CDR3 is TGTGCCAGCAGCCCACGGGTTGGACAAGGGCCCTACAATGAGCAGTTCTTC. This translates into CASSPRVGQGPYNEQFF. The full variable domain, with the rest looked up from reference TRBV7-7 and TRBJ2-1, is GAGVSQSPRYKVTKRGQDVTLRCDPISSHATLYWYQQALGQGPEFLTYFNYEAQPDKSGLPSDRFSAERPEGSISTLTIQRTEQRDSAMYRCASSPRVGQGPYNEQFFGPGTRLTVL.

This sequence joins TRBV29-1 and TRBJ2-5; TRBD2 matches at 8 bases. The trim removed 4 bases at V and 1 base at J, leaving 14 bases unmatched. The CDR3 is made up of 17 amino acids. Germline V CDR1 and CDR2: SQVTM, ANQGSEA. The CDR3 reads CSVVGWLAGSLQETQYF. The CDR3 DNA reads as TGCAGCGTTGTGGGTTGGCTAGCGGGCTCGCTCCAAGAGACCCAGTACTTC.

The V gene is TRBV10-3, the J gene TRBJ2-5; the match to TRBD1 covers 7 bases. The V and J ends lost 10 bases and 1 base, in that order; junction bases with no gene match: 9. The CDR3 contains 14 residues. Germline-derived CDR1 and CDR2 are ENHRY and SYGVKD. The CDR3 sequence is CATKQGTAQETQYF. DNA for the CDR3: TGTGCCACCAAACAGGGGACGGCCCAAGAGACCCAGTACTTC.

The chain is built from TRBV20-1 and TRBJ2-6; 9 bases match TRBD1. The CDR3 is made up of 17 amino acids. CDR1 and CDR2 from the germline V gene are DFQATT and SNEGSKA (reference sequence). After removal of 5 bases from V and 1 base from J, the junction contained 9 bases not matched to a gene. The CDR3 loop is CSALPGQGPSGANVLTF. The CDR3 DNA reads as TGCAGTGCTCTACCGGGACAGGGACCATCTGGGGCCAACGTCCTGACTTTC.

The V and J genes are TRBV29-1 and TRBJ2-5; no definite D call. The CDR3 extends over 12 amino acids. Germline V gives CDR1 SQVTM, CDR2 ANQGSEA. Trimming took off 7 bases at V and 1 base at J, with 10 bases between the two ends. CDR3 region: CSAISAQETQYF. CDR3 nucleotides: TGCAGCGCCATTTCAGCCCAAGAGACCCAGTACTTC.